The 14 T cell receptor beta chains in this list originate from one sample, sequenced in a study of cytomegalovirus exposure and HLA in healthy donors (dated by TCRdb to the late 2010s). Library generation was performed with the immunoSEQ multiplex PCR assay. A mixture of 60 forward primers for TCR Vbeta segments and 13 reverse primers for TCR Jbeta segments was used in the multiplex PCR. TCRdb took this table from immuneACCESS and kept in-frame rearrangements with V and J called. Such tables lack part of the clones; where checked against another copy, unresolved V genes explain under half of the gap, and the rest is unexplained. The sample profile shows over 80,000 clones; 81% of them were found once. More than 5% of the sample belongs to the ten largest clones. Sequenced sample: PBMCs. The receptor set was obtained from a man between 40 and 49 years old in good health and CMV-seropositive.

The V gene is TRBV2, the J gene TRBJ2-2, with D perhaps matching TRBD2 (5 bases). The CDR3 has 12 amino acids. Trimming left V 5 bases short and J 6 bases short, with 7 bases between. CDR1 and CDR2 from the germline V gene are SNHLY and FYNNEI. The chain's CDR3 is CASSRGPGELFF. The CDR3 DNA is TGTGCCAGCAGTCGAGGGCCCGGGGAGCTGTTTTTT.

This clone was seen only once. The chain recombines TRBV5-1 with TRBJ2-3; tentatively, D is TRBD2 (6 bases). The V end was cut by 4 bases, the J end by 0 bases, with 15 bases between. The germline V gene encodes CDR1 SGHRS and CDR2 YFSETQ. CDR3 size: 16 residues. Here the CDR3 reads CASSHRGIPSTDTQYF. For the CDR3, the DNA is TGCGCCAGCAGCCATCGCGGGATTCCTAGCACAGATACGCAGTATTTT.

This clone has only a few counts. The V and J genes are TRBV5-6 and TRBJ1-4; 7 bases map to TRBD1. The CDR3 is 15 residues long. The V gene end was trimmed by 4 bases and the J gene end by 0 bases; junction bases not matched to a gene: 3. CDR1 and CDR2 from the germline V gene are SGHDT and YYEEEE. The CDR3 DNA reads TGTGCCAGCAGCGCCAGGGGGGCAACTAATGAAAAACTGTTTTTT. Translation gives CASSARGATNEKLFF.

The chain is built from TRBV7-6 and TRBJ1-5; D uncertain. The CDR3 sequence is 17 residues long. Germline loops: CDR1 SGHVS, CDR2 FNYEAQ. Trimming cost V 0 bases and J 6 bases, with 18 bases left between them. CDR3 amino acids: CASSLASQTGLVQPQHF. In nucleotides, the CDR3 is TGTGCCAGCAGCTTAGCAAGCCAGACTGGGTTGGTTCAGCCCCAGCATTTT.

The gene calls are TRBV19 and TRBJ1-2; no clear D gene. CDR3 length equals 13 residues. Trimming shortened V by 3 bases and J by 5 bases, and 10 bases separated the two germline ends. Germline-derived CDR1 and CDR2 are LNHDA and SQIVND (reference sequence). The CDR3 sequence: CASSIGGRYGYTF. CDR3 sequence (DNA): TGTGCCAGTAGTATCGGAGGACGGTATGGCTACACCTTC.

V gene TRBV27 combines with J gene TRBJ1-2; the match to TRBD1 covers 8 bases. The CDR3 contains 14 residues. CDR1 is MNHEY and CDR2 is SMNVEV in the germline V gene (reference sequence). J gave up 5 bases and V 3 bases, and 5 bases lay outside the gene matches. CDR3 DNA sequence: TGTGCCAGCAGTTTCCGGACAGGGCAATATGGCTACACCTTC. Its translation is CASSFRTGQYGYTF.

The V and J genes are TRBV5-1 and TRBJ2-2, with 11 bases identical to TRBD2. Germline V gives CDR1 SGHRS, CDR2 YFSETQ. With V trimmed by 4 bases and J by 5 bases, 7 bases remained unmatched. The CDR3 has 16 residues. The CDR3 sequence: CASSPGTSGGTGELFF. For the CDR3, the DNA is TGCGCCAGCAGCCCCGGGACTAGCGGAGGGACCGGGGAGCTGTTTTTT.

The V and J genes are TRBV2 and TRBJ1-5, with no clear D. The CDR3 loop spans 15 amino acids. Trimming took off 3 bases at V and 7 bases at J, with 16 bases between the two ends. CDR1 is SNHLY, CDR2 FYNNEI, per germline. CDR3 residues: CASSEVEGIGQPQHF. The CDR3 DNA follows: TGTGCCAGCAGTGAGGTGGAGGGAATAGGCCAGCCCCAGCATTTT.

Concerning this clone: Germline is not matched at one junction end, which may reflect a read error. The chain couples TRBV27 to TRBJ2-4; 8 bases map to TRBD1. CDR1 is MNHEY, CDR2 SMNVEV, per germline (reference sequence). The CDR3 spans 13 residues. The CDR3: CASPGQGLNSQYF. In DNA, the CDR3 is TGTGCCAGCCCCGGACAGGGTTTAAACAGTCAGTACTTC.

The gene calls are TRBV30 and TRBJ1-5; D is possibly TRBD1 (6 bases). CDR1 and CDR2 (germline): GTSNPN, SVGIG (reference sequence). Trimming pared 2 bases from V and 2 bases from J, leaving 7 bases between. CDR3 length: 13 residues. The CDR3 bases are TGTGCCTGGAGTAGACAGGGCAATCAGCCCCAGCATTTT. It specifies CAWSRQGNQPQHF.

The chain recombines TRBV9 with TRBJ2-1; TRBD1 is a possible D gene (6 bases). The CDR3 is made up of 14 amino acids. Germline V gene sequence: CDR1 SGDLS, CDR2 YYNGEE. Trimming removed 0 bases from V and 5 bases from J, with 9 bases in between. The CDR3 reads CASSVGPGDNEQFF. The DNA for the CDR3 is TGTGCCAGCAGCGTAGGCCCAGGGGACAATGAGCAGTTCTTC. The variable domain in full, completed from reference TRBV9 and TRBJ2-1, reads DSGVTQTPKHLITATGQRVTLRCSPRSGDLSVYWYQQSLDQGLQFLIQYYNGEERAKGNILERFSAQQFPDLHSELNLSSLELGDSALYFCASSVGPGDNEQFFGPGTRLTVL.

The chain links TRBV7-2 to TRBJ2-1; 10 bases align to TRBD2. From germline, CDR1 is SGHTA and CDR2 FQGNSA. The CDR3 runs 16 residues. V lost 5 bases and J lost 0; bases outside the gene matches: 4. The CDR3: CASSPSGGSSYNEQFF. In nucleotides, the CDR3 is TGTGCCAGCAGCCCTAGCGGGGGAAGCTCCTACAATGAGCAGTTCTTC.

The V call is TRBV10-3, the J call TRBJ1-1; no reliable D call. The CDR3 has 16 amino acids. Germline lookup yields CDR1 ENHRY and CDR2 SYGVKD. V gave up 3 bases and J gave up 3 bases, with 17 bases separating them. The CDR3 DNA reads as TGTGCCATCAGTGATGGGGAGGGATACCGAGACACTGAAGCTTTCTTT. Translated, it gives CAISDGEGYRDTEAFF.

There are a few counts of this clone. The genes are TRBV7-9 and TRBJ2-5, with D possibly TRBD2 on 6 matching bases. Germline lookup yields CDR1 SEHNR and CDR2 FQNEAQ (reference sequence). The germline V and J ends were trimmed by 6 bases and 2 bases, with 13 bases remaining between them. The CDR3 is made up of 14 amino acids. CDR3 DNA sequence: TGTGCCAGCAGTTCTGCGGGGATACAAGAGACCCAGTACTTC. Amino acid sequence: CASSSAGIQETQYF.